Listed here are 8 T cell receptor beta chains from one sample, sequenced in a study of post-analysis software for immune sequencing data. Study outcomes and limitations: TRBV segments more frequent in patients than in controls numbered five and included TRBV5-6, TRBV5-1 and TRBV20-1.

For these TCRs, the target antigens are not known. TCR beta libraries were prepared from cDNA with unique molecular identifiers. TCRdb reanalysed the PCR reads using MiXCR and keeps one entry per CDR3 protein. The repertoire holds around 190,000 distinct CDR3 sequences, with roughly 30% as singletons. The sequencing sample was made of blood. The receptor source for this set is a girl between 2 and 17 years old with multiple sclerosis.

The CDR3 protein is CASRGGGVYEQYF. In DNA, the CDR3 is TGTGCCAGCAGGGGGGGGGGAGTCTACGAGCAGTACTTC. This chain uses TRBV6-5 with TRBJ2-7; 7 nucleotides line up with TRBD2. Trimming took 6 bases from V and 3 from J; bases not matched to a gene: 5. This CDR3 spans 13 amino acids. Germline V gives CDR1 MNHEY, CDR2 SVGAGI.

Of note for this clonotype: A much larger clone differs from this one at a single base, so this may be a read error. The J gene is TRBJ2-1, the V gene TRBV6-2 or TRBV6-3, with D unclear. V shed 11 bases and J shed 3 bases, with 17 bases lying between them. CDR1 is MNHEY, CDR2 SVGEGT, per germline. This CDR3 has 14 residues. CDR3 in DNA: TGTGCCTGCGAACCGAATCGTCTCTACAATGAGCAGTTCTTC. This sequence encodes CACEPNRLYNEQFF.

This clonotype was counted many times. The V gene is TRBV7-2, the J gene TRBJ2-7; TRBD2 might be the D (5 bases). This CDR3 is built from 15 residues. Germline CDR1 and CDR2: SGHTA and FQGNSA. Between the trimmed V and J ends, which lost 2 bases and 3 bases, there was a span of 14 bases. This chain's CDR3 is CASSLNPGNHYEQYF. DNA of the CDR3: TGTGCCAGCAGCTTAAATCCGGGGAACCACTACGAGCAGTACTTC. Full variable domain (missing parts from reference TRBV7-2 and TRBJ2-7): GAGVSQSPSNKVTEKGKDVELRCDPISGHTALYWYRQSLGQGLEFLIYFQGNSAPDKSGLPSDRFSAERTGGSVSTLTIQRTQQEDSAVYLCASSLNPGNHYEQYFGPGTRLTVT.

This clonotype was counted ten times or more. This chain joins TRBV15 and TRBJ2-3, with 9 bases aligning to TRBD1. The germline CDR1 and CDR2 sequences are LNHNV and YYDKDF (reference sequence). CDR3 length: 16 residues. V lost 0 bases to trimming and J lost 4 bases; unmatched junction nucleotides: 5. CDR3 in amino acids: CATSRDRDRAPDTQYF. The CDR3 DNA follows: TGTGCCACCAGCAGAGATCGGGACAGGGCCCCAGATACGCAGTATTTT.

The chain employs TRBV11-2 and TRBJ2-3, with D tentatively TRBD2 (5 bases). Germline V CDR1 and CDR2: SGHAT, FQNNGV. The CDR3 sequence is 16 residues long. V was trimmed by 1 base and J by 1 base, leaving 12 bases between them. This CDR3 reads CASSLGWERGTDTQYF. CDR3 DNA sequence: TGTGCCAGCAGCTTAGGGTGGGAGCGAGGCACAGATACGCAGTATTTT.

There are a few counts of this clonotype. The chain employs TRBV7-2 and TRBJ2-7; no definite D call. Trimming removed 1 base at V and 0 bases at J, with 13 bases between. CDR3 length: 16 amino acids. Per the germline V gene, CDR1 is SGHTA and CDR2 is FQGNSA. The CDR3 loop reads CASSLDLGAGSYEQYF. CDR3 DNA sequence: TGTGCCAGCAGCTTAGATCTCGGCGCTGGCTCCTACGAGCAGTACTTC.

In this sample, this clonotype turned up a few times. The gene calls are TRBV20-1 and TRBJ1-5; no clear D. Germline-derived CDR1 and CDR2 are DFQATT and SNEGSKA (reference sequence). Trimming shortened V by 3 bases and J by 4 bases, and 10 bases separated the two germline ends. The CDR3 extends over 13 amino acids. CDR3 in amino acids: CSASGGGNQPQHF. The CDR3 DNA reads TGCAGTGCTAGTGGTGGTGGTAATCAGCCCCAGCATTTT.

This clonotype was seen repeatedly, ten times or more. The chain employs TRBV20-1 and TRBJ1-1; D unresolved. V lost 2 bases to trimming and J lost 1 base, with 5 bases between them. The CDR3 loop spans 12 amino acids. Germline loops: CDR1 DFQATT, CDR2 SNEGSKA (reference sequence). DNA of the CDR3: TGCAGTGCTAGATCTGGGAACACTGAAGCTTTCTTT. Its protein is CSARSGNTEAFF.